The clone carrying this T cell receptor (beta chain) was detected only a few times. What it binds is not known. Sample-barcoded 5' priming and a J-beta primer mix drove a second PCR of about 6 to 12 cycles. Each cDNA was tagged by a template-switch adaptor containing 12 random nucleotides. All samples yielded 2.5 million or more CDR3-containing paired-end reads. MiXCR was run by TCRdb on the 5' RACE reads, yielding one entry per CDR3 protein. The table shows around 1,500,000 distinct CDR3 sequences, with approximately 38% occurring only once. The entry originates in a study of blood T cells in healthy people across ages. Findings and caveats of the study: Considered underestimates were the diversity estimates obtained from one million T cells.

The CDR3 has 13 amino acids. Per the germline V gene, CDR1 is SEHNR and CDR2 is FQNEAQ (reference sequence). The V gene lost 5 bases and the J gene lost 4 bases, with 10 bases spanning the gap. The sequenced sample was blood. V is TRBV7-9 and J is TRBJ2-3, with TRBD2 as a possible D gene (5 bases). The receptor was derived from a woman between 18 and 30 years old in good health. The DNA for the CDR3 is TGTGCCAGCAGCGAAGGACTGTCAGATACGCAGTATTTT. This translates into CASSEGLSDTQYF.